Listed below are T cell receptor beta chains from one sample, sequenced in a study of neoadjuvant nivolumab and ipilimumab in lung cancer. The protocol was immunoSEQ multiplex PCR, while the TCRdb copy is restricted to in-frame clones and leaves out a portion. The profile shows about 27,000 clones, about three quarters of them singletons. This sample comprised tumor tissue, obtained after neoadjuvant nivolumab, alone or with ipilimumab, at or shortly before surgery. Every receptor here comes from an adult with non-small cell lung cancer. CDR3s include the opening cysteine and the closing phenylalanine or tryptophan. Each record gives: clone size, J gene, V gene, CDR3 protein. Clone size appears in some rows only: once, few, many, or a class for an expanded clone.

size: NA; J: TRBJ1-4; V: TRBV7-2; CDR3: CASSFRGVGEKLFF
size: once; J: TRBJ2-5; V: TRBV6-5; CDR3: CASSYSRRQSQETQYF
size: NA; J: TRBJ2-2; V: TRBV4-3; CDR3: CASSRWVAGGNGELFF
size: NA; J: TRBJ1-1; V: TRBV7-2; CDR3: CASSLNTGYTEAFF
size: NA; J: TRBJ2-7; V: TRBV6-5; CDR3: CASSSTLKGYEQYF
size: NA; J: TRBJ1-1; V: TRBV5-1; CDR3: CASSLGAGYEAFF
size: few; J: TRBJ2-3; V: TRBV6-1; CDR3: CASSGLAVSTDTQYF
size: NA; J: TRBJ2-7; V: TRBV5-1; CDR3: CASSLTGYNEQYF
size: once; J: TRBJ2-3; V: TRBV5-1; CDR3: CASSLGTGGSTDTQYF
size: NA; J: TRBJ1-1; V: TRBV25-1; CDR3: CASSASLGNTEAFF
size: few; J: TRBJ2-5; V: TRBV5-6; CDR3: CASSLVGSETQYF
size: few; J: TRBJ2-7; V: TRBV30; CDR3: CAWSATDRGRAYEQYF
size: NA; J: TRBJ2-2; V: TRBV5-1; CDR3: CASSLAGSGVYTGELFF
size: NA; J: TRBJ2-7; V: TRBV4-2; CDR3: CASSQDIQFSYEQYF
size: NA; J: TRBJ1-2; V: TRBV18; CDR3: CASSPQGGLANYGYTF
size: once; J: TRBJ2-7; V: TRBV7-9; CDR3: CASSLGGQGEQYF
size: few; J: TRBJ1-6; V: TRBV5-8; CDR3: CASSSQTGTGLLPLHF
size: NA; J: TRBJ1-1; V: TRBV6-5; CDR3: CASSYVGSWGTEAFF
size: NA; J: TRBJ1-2; V: TRBV15; CDR3: CATTGGRGRNYGYTF
size: NA; J: TRBJ2-2; V: TRBV27; CDR3: CASSSQRGGAGELFF
size: NA; J: TRBJ1-5; V: TRBV19; CDR3: CASSNDRSSNQPQHF
size: NA; J: TRBJ1-2; V: TRBV11-2; CDR3: CASSLPGQGWYGYTF
size: NA; J: TRBJ1-4; V: TRBV4-3; CDR3: CASSQGDRFNEKLFF
size: few; J: TRBJ1-2; V: TRBV6-4; CDR3: CASSAGTGSGYTF
size: NA; J: TRBJ2-2; V: TRBV5-1; CDR3: CASSPGDTGELFF
size: once; J: TRBJ1-5; V: TRBV2; CDR3: CASSAGTNLGQPQHF
size: NA; J: TRBJ2-7; V: TRBV5-1; CDR3: CASSLDQFPYEQYF
size: few; J: TRBJ2-5; V: TRBV18; CDR3: CASSLGQDQETQYF
size: NA; J: TRBJ2-2; V: TRBV5-5; CDR3: CASSHQTGELFF
size: NA; J: TRBJ1-6; V: TRBV5-1; CDR3: CASSSSLTGVESPLHF
size: NA; J: TRBJ2-5; V: TRBV7-2; CDR3: CASSFGGAEETQYF
size: NA; J: TRBJ1-2; V: TRBV7-9; CDR3: CASSSSNYGYTF
size: NA; J: TRBJ1-1; V: TRBV2; CDR3: CASSSVAHEAFF
size: NA; J: TRBJ2-7; V: TRBV11-1; CDR3: CASSPTGSSYEQYF
size: few; J: TRBJ1-1; V: TRBV5-4; CDR3: CASSLDELNTEAFF